The present T cell receptor beta chain was sequenced within a study of cytomegalovirus exposure and HLA in healthy donors. The study's findings and limits: Some public TCRs appeared in many individuals, while most sequences were rare. The authors confirmed in vitro that a few CMV-associated chains were specific for CMV antigens.

As regards this clone: Its antigen is still unknown.

Clones were read by immunoSEQ multiplex PCR, and TCRdb kept only the in-frame ones, dropping some. The sample lists 120,000 or so clones; 80% to 90% were seen once. From the roughly 120-subject validation cohort, which was separate from the roughly 690-subject first cohort, the donors were drawn. The sequence was obtained from a woman aged 18-35 years in good health and CMV-seronegative. Sequencing was done on a sample of PBMCs.

CDR3 region: CATGVDYNEQFF. The CDR3 nucleotides read TGCGCCACAGGTGTGGACTACAATGAGCAGTTCTTC. The genes are TRBV5-1 and TRBJ2-1; D gene uncertain. Per germline, CDR1 SGHRS and CDR2 YFSETQ. CDR3 size: 12 residues. V lost 9 bases and J lost 3, with 10 bases in between. The whole variable domain, remainder taken from reference TRBV5-1 and TRBJ2-1, is KAGVTQTPRYLIKTRGQQVTLSCSPISGHRSVSWYQQTPGQGLQFLFEYFSETQRNKGNFPGRFSGRQFSNSRSEMNVSTLELGDSALYLCATGVDYNEQFFGPGTRLTVL.